This T cell receptor (beta chain) was obtained from a study of high-grade serous ovarian cancer treatment subgroups. Overall study context: Each sample yielded on average 7,494 unique TCR beta rearrangements from around 14,000 reads.

Regarding this clone: Its antigen is still unknown.

Tumor tissue was taken before any definitive surgery or chemotherapy was given. Study observations and caveats: Spatial context was lost because tumors were sequenced in bulk. Higher neoantigen levels went with greater TCR clonal relatedness.

Germline CDR1 MNHNY, CDR2 SVGAGI (reference sequence). The V end was cut by 2 bases, the J end by 5 bases, with 15 bases between. This CDR3 contains 15 residues. Sequencing used immunoSEQ multiplex PCR; TCRdb keeps in-frame clones, though not all of them. Here the sample spans over 700 clones, roughly 79% being singletons. The sample was tumor tissue. The clonotype originates from a human donor with high-grade serous ovarian cancer. The chain employs TRBV6-6 and TRBJ1-1, with D possibly matching TRBD1 (5 bases). CDR3 nucleotide sequence: TGTGCCAGCAGTTACGATTCAGGGAGGGAAACTGAAGCTTTCTTT. Translating gives CASSYDSGRETEAFF.